The next 8 T cell receptor beta chains were all read from a single sample in a study of T cell changes during pregnancy in multiple sclerosis. Profiled with immunoSEQ multiplex PCR; TCRdb holds only in-frame clones, not every one. Of roughly 80,000 clones listed, roughly 91% were seen once; the top ten hold approximately 1%. The sample was peripheral blood, taken in the first trimester of pregnancy. These receptors all come from a female donor with multiple sclerosis, enrolled in a pregnancy study.

This chain joins TRBV6-6 and TRBJ1-5; tentatively, D is TRBD1 (5 bases). Germline CDR1 reads MNHNY; CDR2 reads SVGAGI (reference sequence). V lost 0 bases and J 9 bases, leaving 12 bases between the germline ends. This CDR3 is built from 14 residues. The CDR3 DNA is TGTGCCAGCAGTTACTCGATGTCAGGGTGGCCCCAGCATTTT. Its translation is CASSYSMSGWPQHF.

The chain carries TRBV27 and TRBJ2-1; 11 bases line up with TRBD2. After removal of 6 bases from V and 0 bases from J, the junction contained 13 bases not matched to a gene. The germline CDR1 and CDR2 sequences are MNHEY and SMNVEV (reference sequence). This CDR3 region has 19 residues. This CDR3 reads CASRGKGASGGSSYNEQFF. The CDR3 DNA reads as TGTGCCAGCAGGGGAAAAGGGGCTAGCGGGGGGTCCTCCTACAATGAGCAGTTCTTC.

This rearrangement joins TRBV4-2 to TRBJ2-7, with D possibly TRBD2 on 6 matching bases. Per germline, CDR1 LGHNA and CDR2 YNFKEQ. The CDR3 is 14 amino acids. Deletions cut 2 bases from V and 4 bases from J, with 12 bases between. Written as DNA, the CDR3 is TGTGCCAGCAGCCAAAGGGACGGGGGTTACGAGCAGTACTTC. It translates to CASSQRDGGYEQYF.

This chain links TRBV4-3 with TRBJ2-3; D gene unclear. The CDR3 contains 14 residues. From germline, CDR1 is LGHNA and CDR2 YSLEER. V lost 6 bases and J lost 7, with 17 bases in between. CDR3 nucleotides: TGCGCCAGCAGACAGTCGATATACTTTAATACGCAGTATTTT. Encoded protein: CASRQSIYFNTQYF.

The chain couples TRBV10-3 to TRBJ1-1, with 8 positions matching TRBD1. V lost 7 bases and J lost 1; bases outside the gene matches: 5. Looked up from germline, CDR1 is ENHRY and CDR2 is SYGVKD. The CDR3 runs 14 residues. The CDR3 region is CAITSGQGNTEAFF. The DNA of the CDR3 is TGTGCCATCACCTCCGGACAGGGGAACACTGAAGCTTTCTTT.

The rearrangement links TRBV5-1 to TRBJ1-1; a weak D match, TRBD1 (5 bases). Trimming pared 0 bases from V and 1 base from J, leaving 16 bases between. The CDR3 has 17 residues. The germline CDR1 and CDR2 sequences are SGHRS and YFSETQ. The CDR3 coding sequence is TGCGCCAGCAGCTTGGGGGGACGGGGACTTCGGAACACTGAAGCTTTCTTT. Its protein product is CASSLGGRGLRNTEAFF.

The chain has TRBV5-4 and TRBJ1-2; the match to TRBD1 covers 8 bases. Germline trimming cut 4 bases from V and 0 bases from J; bases unmatched to any gene: 11. This CDR3 has 17 amino acids. Germline assignment: CDR1 SGHNT and CDR2 YYREEE (reference sequence). This CDR3 is CASSEDRGKGSNYGYTF. As DNA, the CDR3 is TGTGCCAGCAGCGAAGACAGGGGCAAAGGATCTAACTATGGCTACACCTTC.

This chain joins TRBV10-1 and TRBJ2-1, with TRBD1 matching 9 bases. The CDR3 has 15 amino acids. Germline loops: CDR1 WNHNN, CDR2 SYGVQD (reference sequence). V shed 6 bases, J shed 5 bases, and the junction held 8 bases outside the gene matches. CDR3 nucleotides: TGCGCCAGCAGCGAACCGGGACAGGGAGACAATGAGCAGTTCTTC. Translating it yields CASSEPGQGDNEQFF.